The T cell receptor (beta chain) described here comes from a study of CD8+ T cells in alopecia areata. RNA, once extracted, was reverse transcribed into cDNA for use as the sequencing template. TCRdb keeps only in-frame clones here, not all; method: immunoSEQ multiplex PCR. The repertoire holds about 200,000 clones, with about 62% as singletons. Treatment denoted: oral pan-JAK inhibitor, 5-10 mg twice daily. Losses at the gene ends were 3 bases for V and 3 bases for J; bases not matched to a gene: 10. The germline gives CDR1 SGHRS, CDR2 YFSETQ. The CDR3 is made up of 17 amino acids. The receptor comes from a human donor with alopecia areata. Material: CD4+ T cells sorted from blood, obtained at week 24, from a patient treated with tofacitinib. The genes are TRBV5-1 and TRBJ2-5; TRBD2 matches at 11 bases. CDR3 DNA sequence: TGCGCCAGCAGCTCAACGATTGGGACTAGCGGAGAAGAGACCCAGTACTTC. This translates into CASSSTIGTSGEETQYF.